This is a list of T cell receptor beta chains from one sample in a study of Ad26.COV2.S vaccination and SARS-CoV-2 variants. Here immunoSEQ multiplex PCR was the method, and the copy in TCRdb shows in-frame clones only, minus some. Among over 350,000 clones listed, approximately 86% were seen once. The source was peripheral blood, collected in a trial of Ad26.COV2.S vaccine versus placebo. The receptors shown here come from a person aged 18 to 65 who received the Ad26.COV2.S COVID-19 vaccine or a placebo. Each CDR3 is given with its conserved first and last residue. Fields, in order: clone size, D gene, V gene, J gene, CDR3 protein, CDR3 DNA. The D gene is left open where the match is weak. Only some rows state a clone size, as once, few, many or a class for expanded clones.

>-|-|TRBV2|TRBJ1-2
CASSELSNYGYTF
TGTGCCAGCAGTGAATTATCTAACTATGGCTACACCTTC
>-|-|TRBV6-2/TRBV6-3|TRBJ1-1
CASSPTGTQVPIFF
TGTGCCAGCAGCCCGACCGGGACACAAGTACCGATTTTCTTT
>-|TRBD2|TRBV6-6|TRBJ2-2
CASRETSGTGELFF
TGTGCCAGCAGAGAGACTAGCGGTACCGGGGAGCTGTTTTTT
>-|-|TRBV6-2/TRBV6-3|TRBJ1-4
CASSWVDEKLFF
TGTGCCAGCAGTTGGGTGGATGAAAAACTGTTTTTT
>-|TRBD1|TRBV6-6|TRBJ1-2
CASSRGTGGGENYGYTF
TGTGCCAGCAGTCGCGGGACAGGGGGCGGTGAAAACTATGGCTACACCTTC
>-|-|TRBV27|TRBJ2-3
CASSFYRTDTQYF
TGTGCCAGCAGTTTTTATCGCACAGATACGCAGTATTTT
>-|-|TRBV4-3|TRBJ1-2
CASSQEGDRYYGYTF
TGCGCCAGCAGCCAAGAGGGGGACCGCTACTATGGCTACACCTTC
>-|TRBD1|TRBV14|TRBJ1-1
CASSQVPPWGTGEDTEAFF
TGTGCCAGCAGCCAAGTCCCACCTTGGGGGACAGGGGAGGACACTGAAGCTTTCTTT
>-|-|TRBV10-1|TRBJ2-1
CATRGGTGEQFF
TGCGCCACCAGAGGGGGGACCGGGGAGCAGTTCTTC
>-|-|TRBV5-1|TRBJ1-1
CASSLEGSLNTEAFF
TGCGCCAGCAGCTTGGAAGGGTCTCTGAACACTGAAGCTTTCTTT
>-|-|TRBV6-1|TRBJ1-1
CASRPTLNTEAFF
TGTGCCAGCAGACCAACCTTGAACACTGAAGCTTTCTTT
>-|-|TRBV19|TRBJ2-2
CASSKRDQGRPGELFF
TGTGCCAGTAGTAAAAGGGACCAGGGTAGACCCGGGGAGCTGTTTTTT
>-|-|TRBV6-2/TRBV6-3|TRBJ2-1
CASSRGSGSEQFF
TGTGCCAGCAGTCGGGGCAGCGGCAGTGAGCAGTTCTTC
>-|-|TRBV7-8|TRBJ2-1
CASSASERFGTNEQFF
TGTGCCAGCAGCGCTAGCGAGCGGTTTGGCACTAATGAGCAGTTCTTC
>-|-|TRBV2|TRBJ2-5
CASSGGLAEETQYF
TGTGCCAGCAGTGGGGGGCTAGCTGAAGAGACCCAGTACTTC
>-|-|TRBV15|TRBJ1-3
CATSRGGRSSGNTIYF
TGTGCCACCAGCAGAGGTGGCCGATCCTCTGGAAACACCATATATTTT
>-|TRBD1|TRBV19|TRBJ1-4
CASNNDRVDEKLFF
TGTGCCAGTAACAACGACAGGGTCGATGAAAAACTGTTTTTT
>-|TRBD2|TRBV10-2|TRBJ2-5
CASSGDPREEETQYF
TGCGCCAGCAGTGGCGACCCCCGGGAGGAAGAGACCCAGTACTTC
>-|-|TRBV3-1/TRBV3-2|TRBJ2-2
CASSQGTTNTGELFF
TGTGCCAGCAGCCAAGGGACAACGAACACCGGGGAGCTGTTTTTT
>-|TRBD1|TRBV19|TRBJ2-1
CASSISDRGDNEQFF
TGTGCCAGTAGTATATCGGACAGGGGTGACAATGAGCAGTTCTTC
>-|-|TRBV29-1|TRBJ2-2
CSAYSRGTGELFF
TGCAGCGCCTACTCCAGGGGAACCGGGGAGCTGTTTTTT
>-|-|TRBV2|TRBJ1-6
CASSEGSETLHF
TGTGCCAGCAGTGAAGGGAGCGAGACCCTCCACTTT
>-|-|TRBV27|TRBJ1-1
CASSRQYNTEAFF
TGTGCCAGCAGTCGTCAGTATAACACTGAAGCTTTCTTT
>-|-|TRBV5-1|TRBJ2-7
CASSLGLRTYEQYF
TGCGCCAGCAGCTTGGGTCTCAGGACCTACGAGCAGTACTTC
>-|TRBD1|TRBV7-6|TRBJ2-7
CASSSRQGLSSYEQYF
TGTGCCAGCAGCTCCAGACAGGGCTTAAGCTCCTACGAGCAGTACTTC
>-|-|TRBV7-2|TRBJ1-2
CASSLERANYGYTF
TGTGCCAGCAGCCTCGAGAGGGCTAACTATGGCTACACCTTC
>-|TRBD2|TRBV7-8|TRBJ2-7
CASSLLGLGSYEQYF
TGTGCCAGCAGCTTACTAGGACTAGGTTCCTACGAGCAGTACTTC
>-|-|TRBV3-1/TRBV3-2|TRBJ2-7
CASSQVSSLSYEQYF
TGTGCCAGCAGCCAAGTGAGTAGCCTCTCCTACGAGCAGTACTTC
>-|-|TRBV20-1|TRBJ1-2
CSAPGPGGYTF
TGCAGTGCCCCAGGGCCGGGAGGCTACACCTTC
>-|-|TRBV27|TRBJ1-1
CASSPEGLRTEAFF
TGTGCCAGCAGCCCAGAGGGCCTGCGCACTGAAGCTTTCTTT
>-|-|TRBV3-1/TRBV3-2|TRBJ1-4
CASSLDLTNEKLFF
TGTGCCAGCAGCCTTGACTTAACTAATGAAAAACTGTTTTTT
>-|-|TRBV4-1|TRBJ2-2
CASSQDRTVSGELFF
TGCGCCAGCAGCCAGGACCGGACAGTAAGCGGGGAGCTGTTTTTT
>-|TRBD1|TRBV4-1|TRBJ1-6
CASSLDRGRNSPLHF
TGCGCCAGCAGCCTAGACAGGGGGCGGAATTCACCCCTCCACTTT
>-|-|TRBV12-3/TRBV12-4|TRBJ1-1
CASSQGLNTEAFF
TGTGCCAGCAGCCAAGGGTTGAACACTGAAGCTTTCTTT
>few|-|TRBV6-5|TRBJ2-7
CASCSLTPSYEQYF
TGTGCCAGTTGCAGTTTGACTCCGAGCTACGAGCAGTACTTC
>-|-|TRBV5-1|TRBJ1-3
CASSDLRGNTIYF
TGCGCCAGCAGCGATTTGCGTGGAAACACCATATATTTT
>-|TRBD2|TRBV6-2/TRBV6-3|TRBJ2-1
CASSLSGGFNEQFF
TGTGCCAGCAGTCTTAGCGGGGGGTTCAATGAGCAGTTCTTC
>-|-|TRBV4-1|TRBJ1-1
CASSHRIKGQVNTEAFF
TGCGCCAGCAGCCATCGGATCAAGGGACAAGTGAACACTGAAGCTTTCTTT
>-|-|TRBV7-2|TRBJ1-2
CASSQNPAGGTYGYTF
TGTGCCAGCAGCCAAAACCCCGCGGGCGGAACGTATGGCTACACCTTC
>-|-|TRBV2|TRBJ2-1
CASSLSRGGVNEQFF
TGTGCCAGCAGCCTATCTAGGGGGGGGGTCAATGAGCAGTTCTTC
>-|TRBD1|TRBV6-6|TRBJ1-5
CASRPQDRGGNQPQHF
TGTGCCAGCAGACCTCAGGACAGGGGTGGAAATCAGCCCCAGCATTTT
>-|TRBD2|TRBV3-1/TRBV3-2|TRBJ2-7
CASRGGGTYEQYF
TGTGCCAGCCGAGGCGGGGGGACCTACGAGCAGTACTTC
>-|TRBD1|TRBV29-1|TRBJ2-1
CSVDGQGGNEQFF
TGCAGCGTTGACGGACAGGGGGGAAATGAGCAGTTCTTC